This TCR beta chain was captured in a study of identical twins. Study conclusions and caveats: It was possible that invariant MAIT and iNKT cells partly confounded the zero-insertion analyses.

Healthy Caucasians made up all donors. Unique molecular identifiers were in the cDNA, with template-switch universal primer binding. TCRdb ran MiXCR on the 5' RACE reads and lists one entry per CDR3 protein. This table holds about 890,000 distinct CDR3 sequences, 12% found once. The ends lost 2 bases at V and 5 bases at J; junction bases unmatched: 9. The CDR3 spans 16 residues. CDR1 and CDR2 (germline): SGHRS, YFSETQ. Notes on this clonotype: Its specificity is not known.

These same records also appear under a second study, on yellow fever vaccine responses in identical twins.

Input material: PBMCs. This receptor was identified in a woman between 18 and 30 years old in good health. This chain connects TRBV5-1 to TRBJ2-5; 10 bases fit TRBD2. DNA of the CDR3: TGCGCCAGCAGCTTCTGGACTAGCGGCCTAGGGGAGACCCAGTACTTC. As protein: CASSFWTSGLGETQYF.